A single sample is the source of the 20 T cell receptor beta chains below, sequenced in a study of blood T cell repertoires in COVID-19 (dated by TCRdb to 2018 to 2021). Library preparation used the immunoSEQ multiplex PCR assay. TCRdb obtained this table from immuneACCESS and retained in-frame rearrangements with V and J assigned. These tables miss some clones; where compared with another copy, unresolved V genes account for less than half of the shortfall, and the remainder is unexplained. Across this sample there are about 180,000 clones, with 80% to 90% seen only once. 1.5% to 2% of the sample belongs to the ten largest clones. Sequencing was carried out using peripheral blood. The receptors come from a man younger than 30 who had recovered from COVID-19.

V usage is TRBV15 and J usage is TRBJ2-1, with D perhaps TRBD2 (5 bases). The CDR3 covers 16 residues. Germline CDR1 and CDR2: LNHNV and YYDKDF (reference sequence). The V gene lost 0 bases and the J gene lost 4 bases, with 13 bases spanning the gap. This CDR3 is CATSRDPNGEYNEQFF. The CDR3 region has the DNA TGTGCCACCAGCAGAGATCCCAATGGGGAGTACAATGAGCAGTTCTTC.

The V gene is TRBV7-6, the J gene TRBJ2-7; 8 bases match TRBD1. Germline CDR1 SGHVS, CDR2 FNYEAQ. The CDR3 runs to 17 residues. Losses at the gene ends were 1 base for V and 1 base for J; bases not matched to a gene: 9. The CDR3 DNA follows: TGTGCCAGCAGCTTAGGGTCAGGGGGCCAAGGTTCCTACGAGCAGTACTTC. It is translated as CASSLGSGGQGSYEQYF.

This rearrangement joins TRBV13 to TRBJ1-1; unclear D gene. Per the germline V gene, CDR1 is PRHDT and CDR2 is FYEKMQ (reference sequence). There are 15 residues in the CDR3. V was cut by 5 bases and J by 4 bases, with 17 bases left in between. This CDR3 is CASSPTANGGTEAFF. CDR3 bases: TGTGCCAGCAGCCCGACGGCAAATGGCGGCACTGAAGCTTTCTTT.

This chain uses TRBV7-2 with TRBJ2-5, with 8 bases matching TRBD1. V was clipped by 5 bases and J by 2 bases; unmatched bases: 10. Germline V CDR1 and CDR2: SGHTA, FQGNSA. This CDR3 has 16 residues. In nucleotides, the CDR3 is TGTGCCAGCAGCCGGGACAGGTTTCGGGCTCAAGAGACCCAGTACTTC. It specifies CASSRDRFRAQETQYF.

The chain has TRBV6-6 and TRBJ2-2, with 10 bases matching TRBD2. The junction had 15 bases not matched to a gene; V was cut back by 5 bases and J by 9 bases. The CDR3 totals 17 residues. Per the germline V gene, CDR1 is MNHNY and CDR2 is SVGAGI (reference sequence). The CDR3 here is CASSPRAIAGGVRELFF. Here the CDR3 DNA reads TGTGCCAGCAGTCCAAGGGCGATAGCGGGAGGTGTCCGGGAGCTGTTTTTT.

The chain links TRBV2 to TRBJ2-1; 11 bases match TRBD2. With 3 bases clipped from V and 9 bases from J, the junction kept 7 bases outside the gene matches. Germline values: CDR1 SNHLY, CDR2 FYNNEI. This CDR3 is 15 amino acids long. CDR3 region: CASSERTSGRPEQFF. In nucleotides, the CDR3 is TGTGCCAGCAGTGAGAGAACTAGCGGGAGACCTGAGCAGTTCTTC.

CDR3 bases: TGTGCCACCACAGATGGCAGGGGTACGCAGTATTTT. Its translation is CATTDGRGTQYF. The V gene is TRBV24-1, the J gene TRBJ2-3, with D possibly TRBD1 on 6 matching bases. Trimming took off 8 bases at V and 8 bases at J, with 13 bases between the two ends. Germline values: CDR1 KGHDR, CDR2 SFDVKD. The CDR3 is 12 amino acids.

This chain's CDR3 is CASSQDRTSGRAFRELFF. The CDR3 nucleotides are TGTGCCAGCAGCCAAGATCGGACTAGCGGGAGGGCCTTCCGGGAGCTGTTTTTT. This chain joins TRBV3-1 (or the pseudogene TRBV3-2) and TRBJ2-2, with 15 bases that match TRBD2. J gave up 9 bases and V 0 bases, and 8 bases lay outside the gene matches. This CDR3 spans 18 amino acids. Germline V gives CDR1 LGHDT, CDR2 YNNKEL (reference sequence).

CDR3 residues: CASSPTGGGINEQFF. The CDR3 nucleotides are TGTGCCAGCAGCCCAACAGGGGGCGGAATCAATGAGCAGTTCTTC. The chain joins TRBV9 to TRBJ2-1; 9 bases line up with TRBD1. V was clipped by 4 bases and J by 6 bases; unmatched bases: 8. Per germline, CDR1 SGDLS and CDR2 YYNGEE. CDR3 length equals 15 residues.

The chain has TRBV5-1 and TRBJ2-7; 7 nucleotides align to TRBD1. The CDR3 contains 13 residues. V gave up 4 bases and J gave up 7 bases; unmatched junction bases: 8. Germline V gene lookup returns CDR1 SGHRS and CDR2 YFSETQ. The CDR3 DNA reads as TGCGCCAGCAGCCCGGACAGGTTGGGGGAGCAGTACTTC. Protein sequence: CASSPDRLGEQYF.

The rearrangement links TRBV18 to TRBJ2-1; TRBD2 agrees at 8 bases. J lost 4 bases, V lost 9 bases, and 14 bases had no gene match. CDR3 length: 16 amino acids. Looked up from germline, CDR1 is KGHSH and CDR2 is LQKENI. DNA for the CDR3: TGTGCCAGTTGTAACGGGAGGGCCCGGGGATACAATGAGCAGTTCTTC. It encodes CASCNGRARGYNEQFF.

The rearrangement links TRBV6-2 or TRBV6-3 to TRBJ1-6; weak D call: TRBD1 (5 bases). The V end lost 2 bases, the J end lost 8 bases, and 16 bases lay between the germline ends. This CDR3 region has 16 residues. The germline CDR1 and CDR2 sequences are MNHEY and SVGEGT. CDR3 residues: CASSYRGTVPDSPLHF. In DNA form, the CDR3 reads TGTGCCAGCAGTTACCGCGGGACCGTACCCGATTCACCCCTCCACTTT.

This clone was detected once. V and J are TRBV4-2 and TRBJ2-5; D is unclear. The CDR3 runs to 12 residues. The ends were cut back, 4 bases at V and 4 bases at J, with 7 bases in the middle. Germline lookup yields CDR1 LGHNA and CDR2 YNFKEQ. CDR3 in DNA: TGTGCCAGCAGCCTTTATCGAGAGACCCAGTACTTC. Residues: CASSLYRETQYF.

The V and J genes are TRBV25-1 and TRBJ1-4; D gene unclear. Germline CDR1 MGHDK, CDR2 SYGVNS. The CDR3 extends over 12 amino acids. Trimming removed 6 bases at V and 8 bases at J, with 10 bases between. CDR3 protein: CASRGREEKLFF. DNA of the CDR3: TGTGCCAGCAGAGGGCGGGAGGAAAAACTGTTTTTT.

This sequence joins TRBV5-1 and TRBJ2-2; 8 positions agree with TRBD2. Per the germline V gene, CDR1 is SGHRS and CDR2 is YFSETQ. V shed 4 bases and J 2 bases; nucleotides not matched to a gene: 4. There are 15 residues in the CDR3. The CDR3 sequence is CASSPGTSNTGELFF. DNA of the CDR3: TGCGCCAGCAGCCCCGGGACTAGTAACACCGGGGAGCTGTTTTTT.

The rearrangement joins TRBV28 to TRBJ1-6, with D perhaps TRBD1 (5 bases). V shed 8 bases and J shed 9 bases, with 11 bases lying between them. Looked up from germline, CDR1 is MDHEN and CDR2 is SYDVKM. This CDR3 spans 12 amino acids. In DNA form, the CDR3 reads TGTGCCAGCGGGTCTCAGGGTTCACCCCTCCACTTT. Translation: CASGSQGSPLHF.

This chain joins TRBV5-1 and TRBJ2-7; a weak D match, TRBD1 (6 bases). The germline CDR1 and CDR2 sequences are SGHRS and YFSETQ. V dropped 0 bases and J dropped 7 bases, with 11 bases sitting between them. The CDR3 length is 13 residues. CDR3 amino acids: CASSLGATGEQYF. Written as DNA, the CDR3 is TGCGCCAGCAGCTTGGGGGCGACAGGTGAGCAGTACTTC.

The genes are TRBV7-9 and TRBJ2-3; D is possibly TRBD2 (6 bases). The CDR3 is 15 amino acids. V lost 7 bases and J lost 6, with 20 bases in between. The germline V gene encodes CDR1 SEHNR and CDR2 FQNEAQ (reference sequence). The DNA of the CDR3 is TGTGCCAGCACCACCGGGTCCTACAGCGGGGATACGCAGTATTTT. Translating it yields CASTTGSYSGDTQYF.

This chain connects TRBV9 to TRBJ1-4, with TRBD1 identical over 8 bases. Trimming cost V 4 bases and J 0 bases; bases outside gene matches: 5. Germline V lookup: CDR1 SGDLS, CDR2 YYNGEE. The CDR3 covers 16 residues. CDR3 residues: CASSSGQVSTNEKLFF. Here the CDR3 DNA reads TGTGCCAGCAGCTCGGGACAGGTTTCAACTAATGAAAAACTGTTTTTT.

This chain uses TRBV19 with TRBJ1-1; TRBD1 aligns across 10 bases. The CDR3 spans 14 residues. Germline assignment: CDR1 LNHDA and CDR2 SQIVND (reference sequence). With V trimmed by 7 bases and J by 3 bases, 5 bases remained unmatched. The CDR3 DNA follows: TGTGCCAGTATGGGGGGACAGGGGTACACTGAAGCTTTCTTT. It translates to CASMGGQGYTEAFF.